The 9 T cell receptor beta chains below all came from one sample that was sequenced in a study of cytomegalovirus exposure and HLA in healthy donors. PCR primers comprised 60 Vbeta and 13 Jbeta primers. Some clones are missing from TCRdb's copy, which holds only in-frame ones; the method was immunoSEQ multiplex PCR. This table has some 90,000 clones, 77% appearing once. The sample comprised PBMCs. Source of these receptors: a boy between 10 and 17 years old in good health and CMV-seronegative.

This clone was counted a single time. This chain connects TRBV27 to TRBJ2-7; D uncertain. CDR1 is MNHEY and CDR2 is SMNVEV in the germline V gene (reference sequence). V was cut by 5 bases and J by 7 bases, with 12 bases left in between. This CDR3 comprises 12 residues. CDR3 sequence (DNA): TGTGCCAGCAGTAGCCCCGGGTGGGAGCAGTACTTC. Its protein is CASSSPGWEQYF.

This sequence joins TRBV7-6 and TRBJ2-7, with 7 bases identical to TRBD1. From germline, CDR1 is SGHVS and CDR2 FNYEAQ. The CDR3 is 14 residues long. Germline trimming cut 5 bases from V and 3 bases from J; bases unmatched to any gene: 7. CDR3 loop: CASSPTGLVYEQYF. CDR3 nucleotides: TGTGCCAGCAGCCCGACAGGGTTGGTCTACGAGCAGTACTTC.

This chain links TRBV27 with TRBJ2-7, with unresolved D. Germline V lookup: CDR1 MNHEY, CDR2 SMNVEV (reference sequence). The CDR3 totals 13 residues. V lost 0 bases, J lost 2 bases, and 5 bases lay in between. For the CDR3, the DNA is TGTGCCAGCAGTTTATCACAACCCTACGAGCAGTACTTC. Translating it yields CASSLSQPYEQYF.

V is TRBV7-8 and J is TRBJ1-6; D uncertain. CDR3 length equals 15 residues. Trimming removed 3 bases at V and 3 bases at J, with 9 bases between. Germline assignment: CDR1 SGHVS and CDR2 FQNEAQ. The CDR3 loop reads CASSLRALYNSPLHF. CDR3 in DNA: TGTGCCAGCAGCTTGCGTGCCCTCTATAATTCACCCCTCCACTTT.

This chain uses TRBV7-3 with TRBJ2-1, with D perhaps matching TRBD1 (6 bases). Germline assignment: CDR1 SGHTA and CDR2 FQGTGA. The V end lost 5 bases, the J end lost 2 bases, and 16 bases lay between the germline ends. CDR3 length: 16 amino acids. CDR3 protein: CASSNDRPGAYNEQFF. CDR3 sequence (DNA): TGTGCCAGCAGCAATGACAGGCCTGGGGCCTACAATGAGCAGTTCTTC.

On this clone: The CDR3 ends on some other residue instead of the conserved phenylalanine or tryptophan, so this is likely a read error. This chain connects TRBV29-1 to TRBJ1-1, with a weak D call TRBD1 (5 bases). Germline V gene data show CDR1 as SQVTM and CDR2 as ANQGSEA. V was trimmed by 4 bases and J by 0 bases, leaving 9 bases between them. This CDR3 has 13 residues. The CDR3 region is CSVVRGMNTEAFV. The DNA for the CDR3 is TGCAGCGTTGTGCGGGGGATGAACACTGAAGCTTTCGTT.

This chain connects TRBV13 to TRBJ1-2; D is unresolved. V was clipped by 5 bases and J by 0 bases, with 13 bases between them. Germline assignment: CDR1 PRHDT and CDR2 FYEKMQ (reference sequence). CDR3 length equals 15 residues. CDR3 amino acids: CASSQNRRANYGYTF. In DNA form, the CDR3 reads TGTGCCAGCAGCCAAAACAGACGAGCTAACTATGGCTACACCTTC.

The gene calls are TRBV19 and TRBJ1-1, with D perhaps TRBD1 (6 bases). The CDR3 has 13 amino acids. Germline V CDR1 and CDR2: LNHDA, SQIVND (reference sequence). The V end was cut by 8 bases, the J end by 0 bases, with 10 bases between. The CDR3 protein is CASQQGVNTEAFF. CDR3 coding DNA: TGTGCCAGTCAACAGGGAGTGAACACTGAAGCTTTCTTT.

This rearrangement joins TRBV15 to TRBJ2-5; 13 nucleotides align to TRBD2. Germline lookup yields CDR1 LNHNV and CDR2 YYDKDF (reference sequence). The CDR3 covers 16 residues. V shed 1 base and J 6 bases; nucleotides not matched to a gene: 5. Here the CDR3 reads CATSRGTSGSSKTQYF. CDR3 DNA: TGTGCCACCAGCAGAGGGACTAGCGGGAGTTCAAAGACCCAGTACTTC.